This T cell receptor beta chain was identified in a study of blood T cell repertoires in COVID-19. Study as a whole: PBMCs, B-cell-depleted T cells, or T cells provided the cDNA or gDNA that made up the material.

Germline-derived CDR1 and CDR2 are LNHNV and YYDKDF (reference sequence). V was cut by 7 bases and J by 7 bases, with 13 bases left in between. The CDR3 totals 13 residues. Sequencing used immunoSEQ multiplex PCR; TCRdb keeps in-frame clones, though not all of them. The sample has about 350,000 clones; 75% to 90% are singletons. The receptor was derived from a woman aged 60 to 75 with COVID-19, enrolled during active disease. The chain recombines TRBV15 with TRBJ2-2; a weak D match, TRBD2 (6 bases). The material sequenced was peripheral blood. The DNA of the CDR3 is TGTGCCACCACGGAGGGGAATCACGGGGAGCTGTTTTTT. This codes for CATTEGNHGELFF.